This record covers a single T cell receptor beta chain. Antigen unknown. A read error may explain this, as a much larger clone is one base away. This sample was taken from a study of T-cell memory formation after mild COVID-19. Study overall: Largely, the TCR clusters proved donor specific.

MiXCR was run by TCRdb on the 5' RACE reads, yielding one entry per CDR3 protein. In the table there are hundreds of thousands of distinct CDR3 sequences, about a sixth of which are singletons. Study findings and constraints: Pre-infection memory held some responding clones, suggesting pre-existing cross-reactive T cells responded. Of the contracting clones, CD4+ ones lay mainly in CM and EM, and CD8+ ones in EMRA.

The CDR3 spans 13 residues. V usage is TRBV12-3 or TRBV12-4 and J usage is TRBJ2-7; no clear D. Specimen: PBMCs or a T cell subset sorted from them (not recorded which). The source is an adult woman who had mild COVID-19 (a few samples of this study predate the infection). Cell type and time point are not known. DNA for the CDR3: TGTGCCAGCAGTTTTAACAGTGCCTACGAGAAGTACTTC. It translates to CASSFNSAYEKYF.